One and the same sample provided the 15 T cell receptor beta chains below, sequenced in a study of technical replicates of blood from a handful of donors. Here immunoSEQ multiplex PCR was the method, and the copy in TCRdb shows in-frame clones only, minus some. The sample includes 75,000 to 85,000 clones, 81% of them seen just once. Sequencing input: PBMCs. These receptors came from a human donor in good health. Some clones in this sample may be carry-over from other donors' samples.

This clone was detected only a few times. This rearrangement joins TRBV7-6 to TRBJ1-5; D is unclear. V was shortened by 2 bases and J by 1 base, with 9 bases between the two germline ends. CDR1 and CDR2 from the germline V gene are SGHVS and FNYEAQ. The CDR3 length is 15 residues. The CDR3 region has the DNA TGTGCCAGCAGCTTATTTCCGGGAAGCAATCAGCCCCAGCATTTT. This gives the protein CASSLFPGSNQPQHF. Full variable domain (outside the CDR3, taken from reference TRBV7-6 and TRBJ1-5): GAGVSQSPRYKVTKRGQDVALRCDPISGHVSLYWYRQALGQGPEFLTYFNYEAQQDKSGLPNDRFSAERPEGSISTLTIQRTEQRDSAMYRCASSLFPGSNQPQHFGDGTRLSIL.

The V call is TRBV2, the J call TRBJ1-5; tentatively, D is TRBD1 (5 bases). Germline CDR1 and CDR2: SNHLY and FYNNEI. This CDR3 has 14 residues. Trimming removed 4 bases from V and 7 bases from J, with 14 bases in between. CDR3 in DNA: TGTGCCAGCAGTGCGGGAGGGGCTCGGCAGCCCCAGCATTTT. The encoded protein is CASSAGGARQPQHF.

This clone has just a few counts. The chain employs TRBV20-1 and TRBJ2-3; D possibly corresponds to TRBD2 (5 bases). CDR1 is DFQATT and CDR2 is SNEGSKA in the germline V gene (reference sequence). Between the trimmed V and J ends, which lost 7 bases and 5 bases, there was a span of 10 bases. The CDR3 is made up of 11 amino acids. CDR3 amino acids: CSGKRVDTQYF. The DNA of the CDR3 is TGCAGTGGCAAGAGGGTAGATACGCAGTATTTT.

The genes are TRBV4-3 and TRBJ2-3; no definite D call. Trimming left V 0 bases short and J 2 bases short, with 9 bases between. From germline, CDR1 is LGHNA and CDR2 YSLEER. CDR3 size: 15 residues. CDR3 residues: CASSQDTRYTDTQYF. The CDR3 coding sequence is TGCGCCAGCAGCCAAGATACGAGGTACACAGATACGCAGTATTTT.

This clone has just one count. The chain is built from TRBV7-2 and TRBJ2-1; 7 bases are shared with TRBD1. Unmatched junction bases numbered 6, after V lost 4 bases and J lost 9 bases. Per the germline V gene, CDR1 is SGHTA and CDR2 is FQGNSA. The CDR3 is 13 residues long. CDR3 protein: CASSSDRVSEQFF. The CDR3 nucleotides are TGTGCCAGCAGCTCAGACAGGGTGAGTGAGCAGTTCTTC.

The chain joins TRBV7-2 to TRBJ2-6; 8 nucleotides line up with TRBD1. The CDR3 is 14 amino acids. Trimming took 1 base from V and 9 from J; bases not matched to a gene: 2. Germline V CDR1 and CDR2: SGHTA, FQGNSA. Here the CDR3 DNA reads TGTGCCAGCAGCTTAGTGGGGACAGGCAACGTCCTGACTTTC. It is translated as CASSLVGTGNVLTF.

The rearrangement links TRBV15 to TRBJ1-2, with D tentatively TRBD1 (5 bases). The germline gives CDR1 LNHNV, CDR2 YYDKDF (reference sequence). The CDR3 has 14 amino acids. V gave up 4 bases and J gave up 7 bases, with 16 bases separating them. The CDR3 here is CATSKVGGARGYTF. The CDR3 DNA reads as TGTGCCACCAGCAAGGTTGGAGGGGCTCGTGGCTACACCTTC.

V and J are TRBV7-3 and TRBJ2-7; D is possibly TRBD1 (6 bases). Germline V gives CDR1 SGHTA, CDR2 FQGTGA. The CDR3 totals 17 residues. V dropped 4 bases and J dropped 2 bases, with 21 bases sitting between them. CDR3 sequence (DNA): TGTGCCAGCAGCTCCTTCGATGACCCGGGACAAGCCTACGAGCAGTACTTC. It codes for CASSSFDDPGQAYEQYF.

The rearrangement uses TRBV2 and TRBJ2-2, with TRBD1 matching 10 bases. The CDR3 is 16 amino acids. V was pared by 4 bases and J by 0 bases, with 2 bases of the junction left unmatched. Germline-derived CDR1 and CDR2 are SNHLY and FYNNEI. The CDR3 protein is CASSGDRGPNTGELFF. In DNA form, the CDR3 reads TGTGCCAGCAGTGGTGACAGGGGGCCGAACACCGGGGAGCTGTTTTTT. Using reference TRBV2 and TRBJ2-2 for the parts outside the CDR3, the full variable domain is EPEVTQTPSHQVTQMGQEVILRCVPISNHLYFYWYRQILGQKVEFLVSFYNNEISEKSEIFDDQFSVERPDGSNFTLKIRSTKLEDSAMYFCASSGDRGPNTGELFFGEGSRLTVL.

The chain couples TRBV5-1 to TRBJ2-7; 11 bases agree with TRBD2. Germline CDR1 SGHRS, CDR2 YFSETQ. There are 14 residues in the CDR3. V lost 0 bases to trimming and J lost 7 bases; unmatched junction nucleotides: 3. The CDR3 nucleotides read TGCGCCAGCAGCTTGGATAGCGGGGGGGAGGAGCAGTACTTC. It codes for CASSLDSGGEEQYF. Complete variable domain (other parts from reference TRBV5-1 and TRBJ2-7): KAGVTQTPRYLIKTRGQQVTLSCSPISGHRSVSWYQQTPGQGLQFLFEYFSETQRNKGNFPGRFSGRQFSNSRSEMNVSTLELGDSALYLCASSLDSGGEEQYFGPGTRLTVT.

The V and J genes are TRBV4-1 and TRBJ2-5; 10 bases are a match to TRBD2. Matching the DNA end better, TRBJ2-7 makes the J call doubtful. CDR1 is MGHRA, CDR2 YSYEKL, per germline. The CDR3 has 17 residues. Here the CDR3 reads CASSQDVLAGTSYEQYF. CDR3 in DNA: TGCGCCAGCAGCCAAGATGTACTAGCGGGGACCTCCTACGAGCAGTACTTC.

The rearrangement joins TRBV6-5 to TRBJ2-1, with a weak D call TRBD2 (5 bases). CDR3 length: 12 amino acids. V lost 2 bases and J 9 bases, leaving 8 bases between the germline ends. Germline V gives CDR1 MNHEY, CDR2 SVGAGI. The CDR3: CASSYRGAEQFF. The CDR3 DNA is TGTGCCAGCAGTTACCGGGGTGCTGAGCAGTTCTTC.

This chain uses TRBV18 with TRBJ2-7; perhaps TRBD1 as D (6 bases). V lost 6 bases and J 3 bases, leaving 18 bases between the germline ends. The CDR3 has 15 amino acids. CDR1 is KGHSH, CDR2 LQKENI, per germline. CDR3 bases: TGTGCCAGCTCCCTCACCCCAACAGGGATCTACGAGCAGTACTTC. The encoded protein is CASSLTPTGIYEQYF.

The gene calls are TRBV19 and TRBJ2-1, with 7 bases matching TRBD1. This CDR3 has 18 amino acids. Germline trimming cut 5 bases from V and 3 bases from J; bases unmatched to any gene: 16. CDR1 is LNHDA, CDR2 SQIVND, per germline (reference sequence). The CDR3, as DNA: TGTGCCAGTAGTTCTCTCCCCAGACAGGGTATTAGCTACAATGAGCAGTTCTTC. Translating it yields CASSSLPRQGISYNEQFF.

This chain connects TRBV29-1 to TRBJ2-7, with 7 bases matching TRBD1. Germline V lookup: CDR1 SQVTM, CDR2 ANQGSEA. The CDR3 runs to 13 residues. The V segment lost 5 bases and the J segment 4 bases; nucleotides outside the gene matches: 8. The chain's CDR3 is CSVQTGVLYEQYF. The CDR3 region has the DNA TGCAGCGTTCAAACAGGGGTACTTTACGAGCAGTACTTC.